The text below deals with one T cell receptor (beta chain). Trimming removed 7 bases from V and 15 bases from J, with 15 bases in between. Germline lookup yields CDR1 SQVTM and CDR2 ANQGSEA. This CDR3 has 10 amino acids. The record originates from a study of T cell changes during pregnancy in multiple sclerosis. Using immunoSEQ multiplex PCR, the repertoire was profiled, and TCRdb retains in-frame clones only, with some absent. The sample contains 30,000 to 40,000 clones, 70% to 90% of which appear only once. Sequenced here: CD4+ T cells from peripheral blood mononuclear cells, sampled before pregnancy. The sequence derives from a female donor with multiple sclerosis, enrolled in a pregnancy study. V gene TRBV29-1 combines with J gene TRBJ1-4; D gene ambiguous. The DNA of the CDR3 is TGCAGCGCCTCCAGTGGTATGTTGTTTTTT. It specifies CSASSGMLFF.